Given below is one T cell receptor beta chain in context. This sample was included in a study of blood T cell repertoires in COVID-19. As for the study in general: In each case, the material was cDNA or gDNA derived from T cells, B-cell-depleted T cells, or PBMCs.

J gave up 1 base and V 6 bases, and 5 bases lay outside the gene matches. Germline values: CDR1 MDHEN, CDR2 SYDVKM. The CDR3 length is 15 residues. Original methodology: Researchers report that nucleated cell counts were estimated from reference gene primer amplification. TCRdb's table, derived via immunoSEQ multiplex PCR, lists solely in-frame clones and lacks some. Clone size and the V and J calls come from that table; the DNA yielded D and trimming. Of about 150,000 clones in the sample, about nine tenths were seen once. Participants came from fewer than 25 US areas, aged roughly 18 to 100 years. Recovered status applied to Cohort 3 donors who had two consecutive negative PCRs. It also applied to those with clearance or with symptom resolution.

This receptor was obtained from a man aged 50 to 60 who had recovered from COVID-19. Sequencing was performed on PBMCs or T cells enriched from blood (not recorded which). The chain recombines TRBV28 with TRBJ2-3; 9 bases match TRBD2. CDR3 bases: TGTGCCAGCAGGTCACTAGCGGGCGGCACAGATACGCAGTATTTT. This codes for CASRSLAGGTDTQYF.